This paragraph reports one T cell receptor (beta chain). Trimming left V 5 bases short and J 4 bases short, with 14 bases between. Per germline, CDR1 LNHDA and CDR2 SQIVND (reference sequence). CDR3 length equals 15 residues. The data derive from a study of blood T cell repertoires in COVID-19. Study-wide background: Some COVID-19 samples were acute and others convalescent; all came from the United States, Italy and Spain. Nucleic acid was either cDNA or gDNA, and it came from T cells, B-cell-depleted T cells, or PBMCs.

Per the study methods: From reference gene primer amplification, estimates of nucleated cell counts were derived. The table came from immunoSEQ multiplex PCR; TCRdb's copy has only in-frame clones and leaves some out. V, J and clone size were drawn from that table, and D and trimming were deduced from the DNA. The table has about 160,000 clones, about 86% seen once; the top ten hold 15% to 20%. The rearrangement uses TRBV19 and TRBJ2-2, with D tentatively TRBD2 (5 bases). Sequencing was carried out using peripheral blood. The TCR sequence derives from a woman aged 80 or over with acute or convalescent COVID-19. CDR3 in DNA: TGTGCCAGTAGTTCCATACGAAGCGGCACCGGGGAGCTGTTTTTT. Translating gives CASSSIRSGTGELFF.